The 24 T cell receptor beta chains presented below share a single source sample, sequenced in a study of response to subunit inactivated influenza vaccine (dated by TCRdb to 2016 to 2019). Library prep was done by RT-PCR. The instrument given in TCRdb is Illumina HiSeq 2500. TCRdb applied fastp at Q25 and MiXCR to the public reads, then kept only in-frame beta chains. Rows are combined by CDR3 protein, so each entry shows the most common genes and DNA. This sample is represented by 300,000 to 350,000 distinct CDR3 sequences; just over 20% of them were singletons. The ten largest make up 9.5% to 13% of the sample. The sample in question was PBMCs from blood, obtained about 20 months after vaccination. All receptors derive from a man between 50 and 75 years old who received an inactivated influenza vaccine. Donor details come from another sample of the same person, matched by shared clones.

The chain is built from TRBV6-2 or TRBV6-3 and TRBJ2-7; 8 positions match TRBD1. Trimming removed 11 bases from V and 4 bases from J; junction bases left unmatched: 7. The CDR3 has 12 amino acids. Germline CDR1 MNHEY, CDR2 SVGEGT. CDR3 sequence: CAGGQGSYEQYF. The CDR3 DNA follows: TGTGCCGGCGGACAGGGTTCTTACGAGCAGTACTTC.

Only a few counts were recorded for this clonotype. The J gene is TRBJ1-2, the V gene TRBV7-2; perhaps TRBD1 as D (5 bases). CDR1 SGHTA and CDR2 FQGNSA come from the germline V gene. The length of the CDR3 is 15 residues. V was clipped by 5 bases and J by 1 base, with 14 bases between them. The CDR3 DNA reads TGTGCCAGCAGCCCCAGACAGAAGGTTAACTATGGCTACACCTTC. Translation: CASSPRQKVNYGYTF. The full variable domain, its missing parts supplied by reference TRBV7-2 and TRBJ1-2, is GAGVSQSPSNKVTEKGKDVELRCDPISGHTALYWYRQSLGQGLEFLIYFQGNSAPDKSGLPSDRFSAERTGGSVSTLTIQRTQQEDSAVYLCASSPRQKVNYGYTFGSGTRLTVV.

The chain combines TRBV5-1 with TRBJ2-2; no reliable D call. The V and J ends lost 0 bases and 5 bases respectively, with 8 bases between them. The V gene's germline CDR1 is SGHRS and CDR2 YFSETQ. This CDR3 is built from 14 residues. CDR3 amino acids: CASSLVVWTGELFF. CDR3 in DNA: TGCGCCAGCAGCTTGGTTGTTTGGACCGGGGAGCTGTTTTTT.

This sequence joins TRBV24-1 and TRBJ2-5, with 7 bases aligning to TRBD2. Germline values: CDR1 KGHDR, CDR2 SFDVKD. V trimming: 4 bases; J trimming: 5 bases; junction bases outside the gene matches: 6. The CDR3 extends over 14 amino acids. CDR3: CATSDAGAGETQYF. The DNA for the CDR3 is TGTGCCACCAGTGACGCGGGAGCGGGGGAGACCCAGTACTTC.

This clonotype was found a few times. This sequence joins TRBV18 and TRBJ2-5; TRBD1 is a possible D gene (6 bases). The CDR3 is 18 residues long. V gave up 0 bases and J gave up 5 bases, with 22 bases separating them. Germline V gene data show CDR1 as KGHSH and CDR2 as LQKENI. The CDR3 DNA reads TGTGCCAGCTCACCACCGTTCCAGGGGCACAAAGGGCAGGAGACCCAGTACTTC. Its translation is CASSPPFQGHKGQETQYF. Full variable domain (rest looked up from reference TRBV18 and TRBJ2-5): NAGVMQNPRHLVRRRGQEARLRCSPMKGHSHVYWYRQLPEEGLKFMVYLQKENIIDESGMPKERFSAEFPKEGPSILRIQQVVRGDSAAYFCASSPPFQGHKGQETQYFGPGTRLLVL.

The chain couples TRBV20-1 to TRBJ2-7; D gene unclear. Between the trimmed V and J ends, which lost 3 bases and 4 bases, there was a span of 10 bases. The CDR3 has 12 amino acids. The germline gives CDR1 DFQATT, CDR2 SNEGSKA (reference sequence). This CDR3 is CSASKGSYEQYF. DNA of the CDR3: TGCAGTGCTAGTAAGGGATCGTACGAGCAGTACTTC.

In this sample, this clonotype turned up a few times. The rearrangement links TRBV29-1 to TRBJ2-7; D is possibly TRBD1 or TRBD2 (6 bases each). The germline CDR1 and CDR2 sequences are SQVTM and ANQGSEA. The CDR3 is 19 amino acids. The ends were cut back, 1 base at V and 3 bases at J, with 28 bases in the middle. The CDR3 spells CSVEALRRSGDGLHYEQYF. The CDR3 DNA sequence: TGCAGCGTTGAAGCCCTCAGGCGTTCAGGGGACGGACTACACTACGAGCAGTACTTC.

The V and J genes are TRBV11-2 and TRBJ2-7; 7 bases line up with TRBD1. The CDR3 has 14 amino acids. After removal of 1 base from V and 3 bases from J, the junction contained 3 bases not matched to a gene. In germline, CDR1 is SGHAT, CDR2 FQNNGV. CDR3 sequence: CASSLVGQDYEQYF. The CDR3 bases are TGTGCCAGCAGCTTAGTTGGACAGGACTACGAGCAGTACTTC.

The chain joins TRBV5-1 to TRBJ2-1; unclear D gene. The CDR3 covers 13 residues. Germline V gives CDR1 SGHRS, CDR2 YFSETQ. V was clipped by 4 bases and J by 6 bases, with 11 bases between them. The CDR3 DNA is TGCGCCAGCAGCATTGGAAGGCGCAATGAGCAGTTCTTC. It encodes CASSIGRRNEQFF.

This clonotype was seen only a few times. The chain combines TRBV20-1 with TRBJ1-1, with TRBD1 matching 11 bases. Germline CDR1 is DFQATT and CDR2 is SNEGSKA (reference sequence). This CDR3 has 15 residues. V shed 2 bases, J shed 5 bases, and the junction held 7 bases outside the gene matches. In nucleotides, the CDR3 is TGCAGTGCTAGAAGGGGACAGGGGGGGTGGACTGAAGCTTTCTTT. Amino acids: CSARRGQGGWTEAFF.

In its sample, this clonotype was seen once. The chain couples TRBV10-3 to TRBJ2-1, with TRBD1 matching 9 bases. Trimming at V came to 10 bases and at J to 12 bases, leaving 16 bases not matched to a gene. In germline, CDR1 is ENHRY, CDR2 SYGVKD. The CDR3 is made up of 14 amino acids. CDR3 nucleotides: TGTGCCAGTAAGAGGACAGGGGTGGACGGGGGGCAGTTCTTC. The encoded protein is CASKRTGVDGGQFF.

This clonotype occurred a few times. The CDR3 DNA sequence: TGTGCCAGCAGCCCGCCTATTGGGGCCAACGTCCTGACTTTC. Translating gives CASSPPIGANVLTF. The chain has TRBV3-1 and TRBJ2-6; D remains unclear. The length of the CDR3 is 14 residues. V was trimmed by 4 bases and J by 3 bases, leaving 7 bases between them. From germline, CDR1 is LGHDT and CDR2 YNNKEL (reference sequence).

J is TRBJ2-7 and V is TRBV20-1; no definite D call. V was clipped by 3 bases and J by 3 bases, with 12 bases between them. This CDR3 has 13 residues. Germline lookup yields CDR1 DFQATT and CDR2 SNEGSKA (reference sequence). This CDR3 is CSASSDYLYEQYF. The CDR3 nucleotides read TGCAGTGCTAGTTCCGATTATCTCTACGAGCAGTACTTC.

There are many counts of this clonotype. The chain recombines TRBV4-1 with TRBJ1-2, with 9 bases fitting TRBD1. Germline trimming cut 3 bases from V and 1 base from J; bases unmatched to any gene: 3. The CDR3 extends over 15 amino acids. The germline CDR1 and CDR2 sequences are MGHRA and YSYEKL. The CDR3 nucleotides read TGCGCCAGCAGCCAGGGACAGGGAAATAACTATGGCTACACCTTC. It is translated as CASSQGQGNNYGYTF.

This clonotype was found a few times. The J gene is TRBJ1-6, the V gene TRBV6-5, with D tentatively TRBD1 (6 bases). The CDR3 covers 17 residues. Germline-derived CDR1 and CDR2 are MNHEY and SVGAGI. Trimming left V 4 bases short and J 4 bases short, with 17 bases between. CDR3 sequence (DNA): TGTGCCAGCAGTTCCCTTTCACAGGGCGCTTATAATTCACCCCTCCACTTT. Protein product: CASSSLSQGAYNSPLHF.

The table lists this clonotype with many counts. The chain employs TRBV6-5 and TRBJ1-1; 8 bases align to TRBD1. Looked up from germline, CDR1 is MNHEY and CDR2 is SVGAGI. V lost 0 bases, J lost 4 bases, and 4 bases stayed unmatched. This CDR3 comprises 15 residues. For the CDR3, the DNA is TGTGCCAGCAGTTACTCGTTAACAGGGGGCACTGAAGCTTTCTTT. This codes for CASSYSLTGGTEAFF.

The genes are TRBV7-2 and TRBJ2-2; 7 nucleotides match TRBD2. Per germline, CDR1 SGHTA and CDR2 FQGNSA. J gave up 6 bases and V 5 bases, and 3 bases lay outside the gene matches. There are 13 residues in the CDR3. This CDR3 reads CASSPSGAGELFF. The CDR3 DNA reads as TGTGCCAGCAGCCCGAGCGGGGCCGGGGAGCTGTTTTTT.

The sample holds a few counts of this clonotype. The chain employs TRBV20-1 and TRBJ2-3, with D perhaps matching TRBD1 or TRBD2 (6 bases each). The CDR3 consists of 14 residues. Germline CDR1 and CDR2: DFQATT and SNEGSKA (reference sequence). The V end lost 5 bases, the J end lost 0 bases, and 12 bases lay between the germline ends. CDR3 amino acids: CSADGGPSTDTQYF. In DNA form, the CDR3 reads TGCAGTGCTGATGGGGGGCCTAGCACAGATACGCAGTATTTT.

In the case of this clonotype: Because the CDR3's place on the DNA is in doubt, the DNA is left out and the CDR3 is given as listed by TCRdb. The chain carries TRBV7-5 and TRBJ1-6. TRBV7-5 is a pseudogene locus. A total of 17 residues make up the CDR3, ends included. The chain's CDR3 is CISVSEASDLRTVFLHF.

The CDR3 loop reads CASSTAGGRRNEQFF. CDR3 DNA sequence: TGCGCCAGCAGCACCGCGGGGGGGCGTCGCAATGAGCAGTTCTTC. The chain uses TRBV5-1 and TRBJ2-1, with 9 bases that match TRBD2. V gave up 4 bases and J gave up 6 bases; unmatched junction bases: 8. From germline, CDR1 is SGHRS and CDR2 YFSETQ. This CDR3 is built from 15 residues.

This clonotype has just a few counts. The chain uses TRBV11-2 and TRBJ2-6; TRBD1 agrees at 7 bases. Trimming at V came to 5 bases and at J to 7 bases, leaving 8 bases not matched to a gene. Per the germline V gene, CDR1 is SGHAT and CDR2 is FQNNGV. The CDR3 extends over 15 amino acids. The CDR3 sequence is CASSEGTDGANVLTF. DNA of the CDR3: TGTGCCAGCAGCGAGGGGACAGATGGAGCCAACGTCCTGACTTTC.

This clonotype appeared a few times. The rearrangement joins TRBV27 to TRBJ1-6, with D uncertain. V lost 5 bases and J 6 bases, leaving 5 bases between the germline ends. The CDR3 is made up of 12 amino acids. The V gene's germline CDR1 is MNHEY and CDR2 SMNVEV (reference sequence). CDR3 amino acids: CASSPLNSPLHF. In nucleotides, the CDR3 is TGTGCCAGCAGTCCCCTTAATTCACCCCTCCACTTT.

This clonotype was seen only a few times. The rearrangement uses TRBV20-1 and TRBJ2-7, with a weak D call TRBD2 (6 bases). CDR1 and CDR2 (germline): DFQATT, SNEGSKA (reference sequence). Trimming left V 0 bases short and J 1 base short, with 10 bases between. CDR3 length equals 14 residues. The CDR3 here is CSARDWGESYEQYF. The CDR3 nucleotides are TGCAGTGCTAGAGATTGGGGGGAGTCCTACGAGCAGTACTTC.

CDR3 coding DNA: TGTGCCAGCAGCCCGCGACTGAGCACAGATACGCAGTATTTT. Translation: CASSPRLSTDTQYF. V gene TRBV3-1 combines with J gene TRBJ2-3, with no clear D. Between the trimmed V and J ends, which lost 4 bases and 0 bases, there was a span of 8 bases. This CDR3 contains 14 residues. Per the germline V gene, CDR1 is LGHDT and CDR2 is YNNKEL (reference sequence).